The source of this TCR beta chain is a study of T cell clones after liver transplantation. At the level of the study: Immunosuppression withdrawal was tried within 2 years after liver transplantation in this trial.

Germline V gene data show CDR1 as SGDLS and CDR2 as YYNGEE. V lost 0 bases to trimming and J lost 4 bases, with 10 bases between them. The CDR3 consists of 14 residues. The table came from immunoSEQ multiplex PCR; TCRdb's copy has only in-frame clones and leaves some out. The sample yields around 20,000 clones, over 70% seen once. This sequence was found in a human donor who received a liver transplant. The material sequenced was CD8+ T cells from blood, taken before liver transplant. The chain joins TRBV9 to TRBJ1-2; D not certain. The CDR3 here is CASSVATSTYGYTF. CDR3 nucleotides: TGTGCCAGCAGCGTAGCTACGAGTACCTATGGCTACACCTTC.